The 29 T cell receptor beta chains listed next were all sequenced from one sample in a study of blood T cell repertoires in COVID-19. The table came from immunoSEQ multiplex PCR; TCRdb's copy has only in-frame clones and leaves some out. Among 200,000 to 250,000 clones listed, roughly 87% were seen once. Sequencing used peripheral blood. All receptors come from a man aged 35 to 55 with active or convalescent COVID-19.

The V and J genes are TRBV19 and TRBJ1-1; D gene unclear. Between the trimmed V and J ends, which lost 4 bases and 0 bases, there was a span of 12 bases. CDR1 and CDR2 from the germline V gene are LNHDA and SQIVND (reference sequence). This CDR3 has 15 residues. The CDR3 here is CASSTRFGVNTEAFF. CDR3 in DNA: TGTGCCAGTAGTACCCGGTTCGGGGTGAACACTGAAGCTTTCTTT.

J is TRBJ2-3 and V is TRBV19; 11 bases map to TRBD2. Germline V CDR1 and CDR2: LNHDA, SQIVND (reference sequence). The CDR3 sequence is 15 residues long. Trimming took 4 bases from V and 2 from J; bases not matched to a gene: 2. CDR3 sequence (DNA): TGTGCCAGTAGTAGTAGCGGGAGGGACACAGATACGCAGTATTTT. This encodes CASSSSGRDTDTQYF.

The chain joins TRBV15 to TRBJ2-1; 7 nucleotides match TRBD2. The CDR3 consists of 19 residues. The germline gives CDR1 LNHNV, CDR2 YYDKDF (reference sequence). J lost 4 bases, V lost 0 bases, and 15 bases had no gene match. For the CDR3, the DNA is TGTGCCACCAGCAGAGACCCTCAAAGAGGACTAGTTGATTACAATGAGCAGTTCTTC. Its translation is CATSRDPQRGLVDYNEQFF.

The V and J genes are TRBV5-6 and TRBJ2-7; D is unclear. The CDR3 consists of 13 residues. Germline V gives CDR1 SGHDT, CDR2 YYEEEE. Trimming took off 0 bases at V and 1 base at J, with 5 bases between the two ends. The CDR3 sequence: CASSLVPSYEQYF. CDR3 coding DNA: TGTGCCAGCAGCTTGGTCCCTTCCTACGAGCAGTACTTC.

The chain couples TRBV7-9 to TRBJ1-5, with D possibly TRBD1 on 5 matching bases. V gave up 1 base and J gave up 0 bases, with 10 bases separating them. Germline V gene data show CDR1 as SEHNR and CDR2 as FQNEAQ (reference sequence). This CDR3 is 16 amino acids long. CDR3 in amino acids: CASSLGSGYSNQPQHF. CDR3 sequence (DNA): TGTGCCAGCAGCTTAGGGTCAGGGTATAGCAATCAGCCCCAGCATTTT.

As DNA, the CDR3 is TGTGCCAGCAGCTTAGAGTCCCAAGCGGCCTACGAGCAGTACTTC. As protein: CASSLESQAAYEQYF. The chain joins TRBV7-6 to TRBJ2-7; possible D gene TRBD2, 5 bases. Trimming removed 1 base at V and 2 bases at J, with 12 bases between. Germline V lookup: CDR1 SGHVS, CDR2 FNYEAQ. The CDR3 contains 15 residues.

The chain joins TRBV28 to TRBJ2-6; 11 nucleotides line up with TRBD1. Per germline, CDR1 MDHEN and CDR2 SYDVKM. CDR3 size: 17 residues. With 6 bases clipped from V and 1 base from J, the junction kept 5 bases outside the gene matches. CDR3 bases: TGTGCCAGCAGACCGGGACAGGGGGAATCTGGGGCCAACGTCCTGACTTTC. It translates to CASRPGQGESGANVLTF.

J is TRBJ1-3 and V is TRBV21-1. TRBV21-1 is a listed pseudogene. The CDR3 spans 14 residues. CDR3 bases: TGTGCCAGCAGCAAAGTTGAGGGTGGAAACACCATATATTTT. Its protein product is CASSKVEGGNTIYF.

For this clone: An end of the junction does not agree with germline; a read error may underlie this. The chain has TRBV29-1 and TRBJ2-1; TRBD2 aligns across 8 bases. Per the germline V gene, CDR1 is SQVTM and CDR2 is ANQGSEA. The CDR3 length is 16 residues. Here the CDR3 reads CSGELADALSYNEQFF. The CDR3 nucleotides read TGCAGCGGTGAACTAGCGGATGCCCTTTCCTACAATGAGCAGTTCTTC.

The chain recombines TRBV11-1 with TRBJ1-1, with D uncertain. Germline assignment: CDR1 SGHAT and CDR2 FQDESV (reference sequence). The length of the CDR3 is 13 residues. Trimming took 2 bases from V and 5 from J, leaving 9 bases between them. This CDR3 reads CASSLSVGTEAFF. For the CDR3, the DNA is TGTGCCAGCAGCTTAAGCGTGGGTACTGAAGCTTTCTTT.

The chain has TRBV6-6 and TRBJ1-1, with 7 bases aligning to TRBD1. The V and J ends lost 4 bases and 4 bases, in that order; junction bases with no gene match: 3. CDR3 length equals 13 residues. From germline, CDR1 is MNHNY and CDR2 SVGAGI (reference sequence). The CDR3 sequence: CASSLQGSTEAFF. The CDR3 DNA sequence: TGTGCCAGCAGTTTACAGGGGTCCACTGAAGCTTTCTTT.

The chain is built from TRBV19 and TRBJ2-4; unclear D gene. CDR1 and CDR2 from the germline V gene are LNHDA and SQIVND (reference sequence). There are 12 residues in the CDR3. V lost 2 bases, J lost 6 bases, and 5 bases lay in between. The CDR3 region is CASSILPNIQYF. CDR3 bases: TGTGCCAGTAGTATACTACCAAACATTCAGTACTTC.

This chain uses TRBV2 with TRBJ2-2; 11 nucleotides match TRBD1. Germline trimming cut 10 bases from V and 6 bases from J; bases unmatched to any gene: 7. Germline V gene lookup returns CDR1 SNHLY and CDR2 FYNNEI. This CDR3 has 14 residues. The CDR3 spells CATGRGQGAGELFF. The CDR3 DNA sequence: TGTGCCACCGGTAGGGGACAGGGGGCCGGGGAGCTGTTTTTT. Complete variable domain (other parts from reference TRBV2 and TRBJ2-2): EPEVTQTPSHQVTQMGQEVILRCVPISNHLYFYWYRQILGQKVEFLVSFYNNEISEKSEIFDDQFSVERPDGSNFTLKIRSTKLEDSAMYFCATGRGQGAGELFFGEGSRLTVL.

The V and J genes are TRBV7-8 and TRBJ2-1; D may be TRBD2 (6 bases). This CDR3 is built from 15 residues. Trimming shortened V by 4 bases and J by 3 bases, and 13 bases separated the two germline ends. Looked up from germline, CDR1 is SGHVS and CDR2 is FQNEAQ. CDR3 sequence reads: CASSSHFGGYNEQFF. In nucleotides, the CDR3 is TGTGCCAGCAGCTCACACTTCGGGGGCTACAATGAGCAGTTCTTC.

This chain connects TRBV4-1 to TRBJ2-1; TRBD1 matches 7 bases. The J segment lost 3 bases and the V segment lost 6 bases, leaving 11 bases of the junction unmatched. This CDR3 is 16 amino acids long. The germline V gene has CDR1 MGHRA and CDR2 YSYEKL. CDR3 nucleotides: TGCGCCAGCAGTCTGGGGGACAGTCTTATCTACAATGAGCAGTTCTTC. Protein: CASSLGDSLIYNEQFF.

This clone was detected only once. The CDR3 DNA reads TGTGCCACCAGTGATGGCAGGGGCCCGGGTGGCTACACCTTC. This encodes CATSDGRGPGGYTF. The chain has TRBV24-1 and TRBJ1-2, with D perhaps matching TRBD1 (6 bases). From germline, CDR1 is KGHDR and CDR2 SFDVKD. The CDR3 is 14 amino acids. V gave up 3 bases and J gave up 7 bases, with 14 bases separating them.

The rearrangement uses TRBV24-1 and TRBJ1-2, with D possibly matching TRBD1 (6 bases). CDR3 length equals 14 residues. Germline V gives CDR1 KGHDR, CDR2 SFDVKD. Between the trimmed V and J ends, which lost 4 bases and 8 bases, there was a span of 16 bases. The DNA for the CDR3 is TGTGCCACCAGTGACCCTCCCGGGACACCCGGCTACACCTTC. Its translation: CATSDPPGTPGYTF.

The CDR3 here is CASRTGDSKNTEAFF. The CDR3 nucleotides are TGTGCCAGTAGGACCGGGGACAGTAAAAACACTGAAGCTTTCTTT. The gene calls are TRBV19 and TRBJ1-1; 7 bases align to TRBD1. CDR1 and CDR2 from the germline V gene are LNHDA and SQIVND (reference sequence). The CDR3 totals 15 residues. With V trimmed by 6 bases and J by 2 bases, 9 bases remained unmatched.

The chain is built from TRBV19 and TRBJ2-1, with 10 nucleotides matching TRBD2. The V segment lost 0 bases and the J segment 4 bases; nucleotides outside the gene matches: 3. The germline V gene encodes CDR1 LNHDA and CDR2 SQIVND (reference sequence). This CDR3 has 16 amino acids. The CDR3 region is CASSIDLGLAYNEQFF. As DNA, the CDR3 is TGTGCCAGTAGTATAGATCTGGGACTAGCGTACAATGAGCAGTTCTTC.

As regards this clone: The same CDR3 can be traced to other DNA sequences in this sample. This chain connects TRBV28 to TRBJ1-3; 9 bases map to TRBD1. This CDR3 comprises 16 residues. Per germline, CDR1 MDHEN and CDR2 SYDVKM. The trim removed 4 bases at V and 4 bases at J, leaving 8 bases unmatched. CDR3: CASSSPGQGTGNTIYF. For the CDR3, the DNA is TGTGCCAGCAGTTCCCCAGGACAGGGGACAGGAAACACCATATATTTT.

V usage is TRBV28 and J usage is TRBJ1-1; D gene ambiguous. Trimming pared 8 bases from V and 1 base from J, leaving 5 bases between. This CDR3 is built from 11 residues. The germline CDR1 and CDR2 sequences are MDHEN and SYDVKM. The DNA of the CDR3 is TGTGCCAGCTCCGGGAACACTGAAGCTTTCTTT. Translation gives CASSGNTEAFF. Based on the CDR3 plus reference TRBV28 and TRBJ1-1, the full variable domain is DVKVTQSSRYLVKRTGEKVFLECVQDMDHENMFWYRQDPGLGLRLIYFSYDVKMKEKGDIPEGYSVSREKKERFSLILESASTNQTSMYLCASSGNTEAFFGQGTRLTVV.

The rearrangement uses TRBV5-6 and TRBJ1-1; a possible D gene is TRBD1 (6 bases). The ends were cut back, 2 bases at V and 6 bases at J, with 11 bases in the middle. The CDR3 contains 13 residues. Germline values: CDR1 SGHDT, CDR2 YYEEEE. CDR3 residues: CASSFQGRAEAFF. Here the CDR3 DNA reads TGTGCCAGCAGCTTTCAGGGGAGGGCTGAAGCTTTCTTT. The variable domain in full, completed from reference TRBV5-6 and TRBJ1-1, reads DAGVTQSPTHLIKTRGQQVTLRCSPKSGHDTVSWYQQALGQGPQFIFQYYEEEERQRGNFPDRFSGHQFPNYSSELNVNALLLGDSALYLCASSFQGRAEAFFGQGTRLTVV.

The rearrangement joins TRBV3-1 (or the pseudogene TRBV3-2) to TRBJ1-1; 8 bases align to TRBD1. This CDR3 is 14 amino acids long. V was pared by 1 base and J by 7 bases, with 5 bases of the junction left unmatched. Per the germline V gene, CDR1 is LGHDT and CDR2 is YNNKEL (reference sequence). The CDR3 nucleotides are TGTGCCAGCAGCCAAGGGTACAGGGGGTTTGAAGCTTTCTTT. Translated, it gives CASSQGYRGFEAFF.

The chain recombines TRBV11-3 with TRBJ2-1, with D possibly being TRBD2 (6 bases). CDR1 SGHNT and CDR2 YENEEA come from the germline V gene. The CDR3 contains 13 residues. V dropped 5 bases and J dropped 3 bases, with 8 bases sitting between them. The chain's CDR3 is CASSPSVYNEQFF. CDR3 nucleotide sequence: TGTGCCAGCAGCCCTAGCGTCTACAATGAGCAGTTCTTC. Full variable domain (outside the CDR3, taken from reference TRBV11-3 and TRBJ2-1): EAGVVQSPRYKIIEKKQPVAFWCNPISGHNTLYWYLQNLGQGPELLIRYENEEAVDDSQLPKDRFSAERLKGVDSTLKIQPAELGDSAVYLCASSPSVYNEQFFGPGTRLTVL.

This clone showed up just a few times. CDR3: CASSSELAGGEQFF. The CDR3, as DNA: TGTGCCAGCAGCTCCGAACTAGCGGGTGGTGAGCAGTTCTTC. The genes are TRBV7-3 and TRBJ2-1; TRBD2 agrees at 9 bases. Germline V gene data show CDR1 as SGHTA and CDR2 as FQGTGA. After removal of 4 bases from V and 9 bases from J, the junction contained 7 bases not matched to a gene. The CDR3 is 14 residues long.

This clone was observed once. The V call is TRBV27, the J call TRBJ1-1; D is undetermined. Trimming took 6 bases from V and 1 from J, leaving 9 bases between them. Germline lookup yields CDR1 MNHEY and CDR2 SMNVEV (reference sequence). The CDR3 has 13 amino acids. In DNA form, the CDR3 reads TGTGCCAGCAGCTACCGGGGGAACACTGAAGCTTTCTTT. It codes for CASSYRGNTEAFF.

This chain joins TRBV7-3 and TRBJ1-1; D gene uncertain. CDR1 and CDR2 (germline): SGHTA, FQGTGA. V dropped 1 base and J dropped 1 base, with 10 bases sitting between them. This CDR3 region has 15 residues. This chain's CDR3 is CASSLRPGENTEAFF. CDR3 DNA sequence: TGTGCCAGCAGCTTAAGGCCCGGGGAGAACACTGAAGCTTTCTTT.

The chain links TRBV9 to TRBJ2-3; perhaps TRBD2 as D (6 bases). This CDR3 comprises 16 residues. Trimming left V 4 bases short and J 0 bases short, with 15 bases between. Germline V gene sequence: CDR1 SGDLS, CDR2 YYNGEE. CDR3 residues: CASSRFLAESTDTQYF. In DNA, the CDR3 is TGTGCCAGCAGCCGATTCTTAGCGGAAAGCACAGATACGCAGTATTTT.

V gene TRBV27 combines with J gene TRBJ1-6; TRBD1 matches 7 bases. V dropped 8 bases and J dropped 4; count of bases not matched to a gene: 11. CDR3 size: 16 residues. Germline lookup yields CDR1 MNHEY and CDR2 SMNVEV (reference sequence). The CDR3 DNA sequence: TGTGCCAGCGGCCGACAGGGACAAACGTATAATTCACCCCTCCACTTT. It specifies CASGRQGQTYNSPLHF.